This TCR beta chain was retrieved from a study of a mutant IDH1 vaccine in newly diagnosed glioma. Repertoires were generated with immunoSEQ multiplex PCR, while TCRdb's copy carries only in-frame clones and drops some. The data show 52,000 or so clones, with 80% seen just once and more than 5.5% held by the top ten. V shed 4 bases, J shed 6 bases, and the junction held 6 bases outside the gene matches. CDR1 is SQVTM and CDR2 is ANQGSEA in the germline V gene. This CDR3 is 13 amino acids long. The time point was: week 23, last vaccination. Doses comprised 300 ug of mutant IDH1 20-mer peptide each, plus topical imiquimod. Astrocytomas that were new, WHO grade 3 or 4, IDH1-mutant and ATRX-lost were present in the donors. In the case of this clone: The antigen is not known.

V is TRBV29-1 and J is TRBJ2-1, with 7 bases that match TRBD2. The sample in question was PBMCs, obtained from a glioma patient whose treatment included an IDH1 peptide vaccine. The sequence was obtained from a man in his forties with glioma. The CDR3 reads CSVARPGGNEQFF. For the CDR3, the DNA is TGCAGCGTTGCCAGGCCGGGGGGCAATGAGCAGTTCTTC.